The clone carrying this T cell receptor (beta chain) was detected many times. Its antigen is currently unknown. The source of the sample is a study of CD8 T cells in ankylosing spondylitis. With molecular barcodes, quantitative 5'-RACE was used to make the TCR beta libraries. Via MiXCR, TCRdb re-called the 5' RACE reads, giving one row per CDR3 protein. The profile covers about 42,000 distinct CDR3 sequences, with roughly 2.5% appearing a single time and about 4.8% taken by the ten largest. The CDR3 sequence is 13 residues long. V lost 3 bases, J lost 2 bases, and 9 bases lay in between. Germline V gives CDR1 SGDLS, CDR2 YYNGEE. Regarding the study as a whole: Blood from ankylosing spondylitis patients appeared to carry a characteristic roughly 8-variant TCR beta motif. Disease-linked clones reportedly concentrated significantly in matched ankylosing spondylitis synovial fluid.

The TCR was taken from a male donor with ankylosing spondylitis or in good health (not recorded which). Material for sequencing was blood, either unsorted or a sorted T cell fraction (not recorded which). The chain combines TRBV9 with TRBJ2-7, with D uncertain. The CDR3 DNA is TGTGCCAGCAGCGGTTCCACCCCCTACGAGCAGTACTTC. As protein: CASSGSTPYEQYF.